One sample yielded the 20 T cell receptor beta chains listed below, sequenced in a study of blood T cell repertoires in COVID-19. Profiled with immunoSEQ multiplex PCR; TCRdb holds only in-frame clones, not every one. The data contain around 180,000 clones, about 84% of them singletons. The sample comprised PBMCs or T cells enriched from blood (not recorded which). The source of these receptors is a woman aged 25-40 years who had recovered from COVID-19.

This clone was seen a single time. This rearrangement joins TRBV28 to TRBJ2-1, with 7 bases that match TRBD2. The CDR3 sequence is 13 residues long. Germline-derived CDR1 and CDR2 are MDHEN and SYDVKM. Trimming removed 3 bases from V and 12 bases from J; junction bases left unmatched: 8. CDR3 protein: CASSLTVAGLQFF. The DNA for the CDR3 is TGTGCCAGCAGTTTGACCGTAGCGGGTCTGCAGTTCTTC.

V gene TRBV11-2 combines with J gene TRBJ1-1; D gene unclear. V was clipped by 1 base and J by 7 bases, with 10 bases between them. Looked up from germline, CDR1 is SGHAT and CDR2 is FQNNGV. This CDR3 region has 13 residues. The CDR3 loop is CASSLGESGEAFF. DNA for the CDR3: TGTGCCAGCAGCTTAGGAGAATCGGGTGAAGCTTTCTTT. The full variable domain, with the rest looked up from reference TRBV11-2 and TRBJ1-1, is EAGVAQSPRYKIIEKRQSVAFWCNPISGHATLYWYQQILGQGPKLLIQFQNNGVVDDSQLPKDRFSAERLKGVDSTLKIQPAKLEDSAVYLCASSLGESGEAFFGQGTRLTVV.

The rearrangement links TRBV2 to TRBJ1-2, with 11 positions matching TRBD1. The length of the CDR3 is 17 residues. J lost 5 bases, V lost 3 bases, and 11 bases had no gene match. The germline CDR1 and CDR2 sequences are SNHLY and FYNNEI. CDR3 loop: CASSDLLVDRGLYGYTF. CDR3 nucleotide sequence: TGTGCCAGCAGTGATTTGCTTGTGGACAGGGGGCTTTATGGCTACACCTTC. Filled out from reference TRBV2 and TRBJ1-2, the complete variable domain reads EPEVTQTPSHQVTQMGQEVILRCVPISNHLYFYWYRQILGQKVEFLVSFYNNEISEKSEIFDDQFSVERPDGSNFTLKIRSTKLEDSAMYFCASSDLLVDRGLYGYTFGSGTRLTVV.

The chain has TRBV7-9 and TRBJ1-2; maybe TRBD1 (5 bases). This CDR3 contains 13 residues. Trimming took off 5 bases at V and 2 bases at J, with 9 bases between the two ends. Germline-derived CDR1 and CDR2 are SEHNR and FQNEAQ (reference sequence). This CDR3 is CASSVDMNYGYTF. CDR3 nucleotide sequence: TGTGCCAGCAGCGTGGACATGAACTATGGCTACACCTTC.

V is TRBV29-1 and J is TRBJ2-7, with 8 bases fitting TRBD2. CDR3 length equals 13 residues. Trimming cost V 4 bases and J 2 bases; bases outside gene matches: 4. Germline values: CDR1 SQVTM, CDR2 ANQGSEA. The CDR3 spells CSVGSGGTYEQYF. The CDR3, as DNA: TGCAGCGTTGGAAGCGGGGGTACCTACGAGCAGTACTTC.

The chain joins TRBV19 to TRBJ2-7, with 7 bases matching TRBD1. The V gene end was trimmed by 6 bases and the J gene end by 1 base; junction bases not matched to a gene: 3. The CDR3 runs to 13 residues. Per germline, CDR1 LNHDA and CDR2 SQIVND (reference sequence). The CDR3 nucleotides read TGTGCCAGTAGCCGGGACAGATCCTACGAGCAGTACTTC. This encodes CASSRDRSYEQYF. Full variable domain (missing parts from reference TRBV19 and TRBJ2-7): DGGITQSPKYLFRKEGQNVTLSCEQNLNHDAMYWYRQDPGQGLRLIYYSQIVNDFQKGDIAEGYSVSREKKESFPLTVTSAQKNPTAFYLCASSRDRSYEQYFGPGTRLTVT.

The gene calls are TRBV11-3 and TRBJ2-3; 7 positions match TRBD2. The CDR3 extends over 14 amino acids. Germline V gene data show CDR1 as SGHNT and CDR2 as YENEEA. After removal of 5 bases from V and 1 base from J, the junction contained 3 bases not matched to a gene. In DNA form, the CDR3 reads TGTGCCAGCAGCCCTAGCGGACGCACAGATACGCAGTATTTT. Its translation: CASSPSGRTDTQYF.

The chain carries TRBV5-1 and TRBJ2-2; TRBD1 aligns across 10 bases. V shed 0 bases, J shed 4 bases, and the junction held 3 bases outside the gene matches. From germline, CDR1 is SGHRS and CDR2 YFSETQ. The CDR3 extends over 16 amino acids. The CDR3 loop reads CASSLADRGPTGELFF. The CDR3 coding sequence is TGCGCCAGCAGCTTGGCCGACAGGGGGCCCACCGGGGAGCTGTTTTTT.

This rearrangement joins TRBV10-3 to TRBJ2-1; 12 bases are a match to TRBD2. The CDR3 is 17 residues long. Germline CDR1 ENHRY, CDR2 SYGVKD. V shed 6 bases and J 8 bases; nucleotides not matched to a gene: 14. The chain's CDR3 is CAIRGGAGTSGLDEQFF. CDR3 nucleotides: TGTGCCATCAGAGGGGGGGCCGGGACTAGCGGGTTAGATGAGCAGTTCTTC.

This clone was counted a few times. The chain recombines TRBV5-1 with TRBJ1-2; 7 bases fit TRBD1. CDR3 length equals 15 residues. From germline, CDR1 is SGHRS and CDR2 YFSETQ. V shed 1 base, J shed 5 bases, and the junction held 8 bases outside the gene matches. The CDR3 coding sequence is TGCGCCAGCAGCTTGTCGGCGGGACAGAATTATGGCTACACCTTC. Its protein product is CASSLSAGQNYGYTF.

This clone was seen only a few times. V gene TRBV7-2 combines with J gene TRBJ2-7, with D possibly being TRBD2 (6 bases). CDR1 is SGHTA, CDR2 FQGNSA, per germline. V lost 2 bases and J lost 2, with 19 bases in between. This CDR3 has 17 residues. CDR3 DNA: TGTGCCAGCAGCTTACTGTCCCAAGGTAGCGGAGCCTACGAGCAGTACTTC. Its translation: CASSLLSQGSGAYEQYF.

This chain joins TRBV5-8 and TRBJ1-6; tentatively, D is TRBD1 (6 bases). The CDR3 spans 19 residues. Germline CDR1 SGHTS, CDR2 YDEGEE. Trimming pared 0 bases from V and 5 bases from J, leaving 21 bases between. CDR3 residues: CASSLGAHTGLLDNSPLHF. The CDR3 DNA is TGTGCCAGCAGCTTGGGGGCCCATACAGGGCTGTTGGATAATTCACCCCTCCACTTT.

J is TRBJ2-7 and V is TRBV7-9, with TRBD2 identical over 13 bases. Trimming at V came to 5 bases and at J to 2 bases, leaving 3 bases not matched to a gene. CDR1 is SEHNR, CDR2 FQNEAQ, per germline (reference sequence). CDR3 length: 15 amino acids. The chain's CDR3 is CASSGGLAGPYEQYF. DNA for the CDR3: TGTGCCAGCAGCGGGGGACTAGCGGGACCCTACGAGCAGTACTTC.

This chain links TRBV5-1 with TRBJ2-7, with D uncertain. Germline CDR1 SGHRS, CDR2 YFSETQ. Trimming removed 1 base from V and 1 base from J, with 3 bases in between. The CDR3 loop spans 12 amino acids. The CDR3 region is CASSLPSYEQYF. CDR3 coding DNA: TGCGCCAGCAGCTTGCCTTCCTACGAGCAGTACTTC.

The genes are TRBV5-1 and TRBJ1-4; D unclear. CDR3 length equals 16 residues. The V end lost 1 base, the J end lost 4 bases, and 14 bases lay between the germline ends. Germline CDR1 SGHRS, CDR2 YFSETQ. This chain's CDR3 is CASSLRESGYNEKLFF. In DNA, the CDR3 is TGCGCCAGCAGCTTGAGAGAGTCGGGGTATAATGAAAAACTGTTTTTT.

The chain couples TRBV2 to TRBJ1-2; 9 nucleotides match TRBD1. The CDR3 covers 14 residues. CDR1 and CDR2 (germline): SNHLY, FYNNEI. Unmatched junction bases numbered 8, after V lost 5 bases and J lost 7 bases. The CDR3 is CASSWDREFGGYTF. The CDR3 region has the DNA TGTGCCAGCAGTTGGGACAGGGAATTTGGTGGCTACACCTTC.

The chain employs TRBV7-2 and TRBJ1-4; 9 nucleotides line up with TRBD1. Germline assignment: CDR1 SGHTA and CDR2 FQGNSA. J gave up 5 bases and V 4 bases, and 11 bases lay outside the gene matches. The CDR3 runs 17 residues. The chain's CDR3 is CASSSEGQGRANEKLFF. The CDR3 DNA reads TGTGCCAGCAGCTCTGAGGGACAGGGTAGGGCAAATGAAAAACTGTTTTTT. The entire variable domain, with the rest obtained from reference TRBV7-2 and TRBJ1-4, is as follows: GAGVSQSPSNKVTEKGKDVELRCDPISGHTALYWYRQSLGQGLEFLIYFQGNSAPDKSGLPSDRFSAERTGGSVSTLTIQRTQQEDSAVYLCASSSEGQGRANEKLFFGSGTQLSVL.

The chain recombines TRBV3-1 (or the pseudogene TRBV3-2) with TRBJ2-7; TRBD1 aligns across 8 bases. The junction had 12 bases not matched to a gene; V was cut back by 1 base and J by 1 base. The CDR3 length is 18 residues. Germline V gene data show CDR1 as LGHDT and CDR2 as YNNKEL (reference sequence). CDR3 nucleotides: TGTGCCAGCAGCCAAGGGGGCAGGGGGCGTCTAGTGTCCTACGAGCAGTACTTC. Amino acid sequence: CASSQGGRGRLVSYEQYF.

The rearrangement joins TRBV4-1 to TRBJ2-7; TRBD1 aligns across 10 bases. The germline CDR1 and CDR2 sequences are MGHRA and YSYEKL. The J segment lost 0 bases and the V segment lost 0 bases, leaving 14 bases of the junction unmatched. This CDR3 has 20 residues. CDR3 DNA: TGCGCCAGCAGCCAAGAACCGGGACAGGGGCCCGCTAAGAACTCCTACGAGCAGTACTTC. It specifies CASSQEPGQGPAKNSYEQYF.

The chain has TRBV2 and TRBJ1-1; 8 bases are shared with TRBD1. The CDR3 spans 14 residues. V gave up 6 bases and J gave up 9 bases; unmatched junction bases: 12. Germline V gives CDR1 SNHLY, CDR2 FYNNEI. The CDR3 loop reads CASSSDGQGWQAFF. Written as DNA, the CDR3 is TGTGCCAGCAGCTCTGATGGACAGGGCTGGCAAGCTTTCTTT.